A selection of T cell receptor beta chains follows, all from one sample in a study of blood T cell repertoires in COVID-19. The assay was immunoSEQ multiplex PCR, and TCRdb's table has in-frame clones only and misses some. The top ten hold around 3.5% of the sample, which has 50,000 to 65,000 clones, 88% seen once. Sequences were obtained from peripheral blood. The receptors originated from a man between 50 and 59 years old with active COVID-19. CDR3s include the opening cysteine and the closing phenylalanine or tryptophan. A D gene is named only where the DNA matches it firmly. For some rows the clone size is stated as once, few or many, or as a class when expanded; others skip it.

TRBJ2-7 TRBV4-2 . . TGTGCCAGCAGCCAAGAGATGTCAGAATTCTCCTACGAGCAGTACTTC CASSQEMSEFSYEQYF
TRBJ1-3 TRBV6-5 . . TGTGCCAGCACAAGGAGGACGAGCTCTGGAAACACCATATATTTT CASTRRTSSGNTIYF
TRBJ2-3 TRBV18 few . TGTGCCAGCTCGAAGGGCCAGGGTCAGCCAGATACGCAGTATTTT CASSKGQGQPDTQYF
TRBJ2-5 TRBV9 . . TGTGCCAGCAGCGTATCCACGTCCTCTCGGGAGACCCAGTACTTC CASSVSTSSRETQYF
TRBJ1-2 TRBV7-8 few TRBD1 TGTGCCAGCAGCCCCACCGGGACAGACGGTGGCTACACCTTC CASSPTGTDGGYTF
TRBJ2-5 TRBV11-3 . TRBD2 TGTGCCAGCAGCAACGATCCTAAAGGGACTAGCGGGGAAGAGACCCAGTACTTC CASSNDPKGTSGEETQYF
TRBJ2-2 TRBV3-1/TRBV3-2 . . TGTGCCAGCAGCCCGACCGGGACTTCGAACACCGGGGAGCTGTTTTTT CASSPTGTSNTGELFF
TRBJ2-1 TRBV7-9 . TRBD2 TGTGCCAGCAGCACCCGGCGGATCGGGGGGAAATCGTACAATGAGCAGTTCTTC CASSTRRIGGKSYNEQFF
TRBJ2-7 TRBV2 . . TGTGCCAGCTCAAACATTGGGGGCCGAGGAGGCGAGCAGTACTTC CASSNIGGRGGEQYF
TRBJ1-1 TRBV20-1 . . TGCAGTGCTAGTGAATCCCCGGGTCAGAACACTGAAGCTTTCTTT CSASESPGQNTEAFF
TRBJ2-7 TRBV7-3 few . TGTGCCAGCAGCCCGGGTATCTCCTACGAGCAGTACTTC CASSPGISYEQYF
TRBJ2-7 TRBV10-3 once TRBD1 TGTGCCATCGAGGGACAGGGGGCGGGGGAGCAGTACTTC CAIEGQGAGEQYF
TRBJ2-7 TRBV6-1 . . TGTGCCAGCAGTGAACAGGCGATAAGAGAGCAGTACTTC CASSEQAIREQYF
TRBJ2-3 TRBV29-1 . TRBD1 TGCAGCCTACGACAGGGGGCCCCCGATACGCAGTATTTT CSLRQGAPDTQYF
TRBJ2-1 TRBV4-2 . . TGTGCCAGCAGCCAAGAAGCCCAGGGGTACAATGAGCAGTTCTTC CASSQEAQGYNEQFF
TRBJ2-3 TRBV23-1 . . TGCGCCAGCAGATCCAGACAGGAAGCGCAGTATTTT CASRSRQEAQYF
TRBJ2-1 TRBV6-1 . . TGTGCCAGCAGTGATCCCCTCCTCTCCTACAATGAGCAGTTCTTC CASSDPLLSYNEQFF
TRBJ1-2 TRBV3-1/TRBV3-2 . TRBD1 TGTGCCAGCAGCCAGTCCGACAGGGACCCCTACACCTTC CASSQSDRDPYTF
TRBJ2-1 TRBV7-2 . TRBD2 TGTGCCAGCAGCTTAGAGGGCGGGGGGAAGAATGAGCAGTTCTTC CASSLEGGGKNEQFF
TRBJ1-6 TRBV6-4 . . TGTGCCAGCAGGGCACGCCGGGAGCATAATTCACCCCTCCACTTT CASRARREHNSPLHF
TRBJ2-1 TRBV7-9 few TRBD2 TGTGCCAGCAGCCGACTAGCGGGGGGGCCGCAGCAGTTCTTC CASSRLAGGPQQFF
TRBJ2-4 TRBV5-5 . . TGTGCCAGCAGCCTTGGACTGGAAAACATTCAGTACTTC CASSLGLENIQYF
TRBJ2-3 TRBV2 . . TGTGCCAGCCGCGGGGGCGCCTTTACAGATACGCAGTATTTT CASRGGAFTDTQYF
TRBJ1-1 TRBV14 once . TGTGCCAGCAGCCGCAGGGTTTTTTCTGAAGCTTTCTTT CASSRRVFSEAFF
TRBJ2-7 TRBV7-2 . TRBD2 TGTGCCAGCAGCTTAGCTAGCGGGGGGGCCTACGAGCAGTACTTC CASSLASGGAYEQYF
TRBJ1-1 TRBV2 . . TGTGCCAGCAGTGAACAGGCGCCGAACACTGAAGCTTTCTTT CASSEQAPNTEAFF
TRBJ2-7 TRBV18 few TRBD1 TGTGCCAGCTCACCACCGACAGGGGGCCTCTACGAGCAGTACTTC CASSPPTGGLYEQYF
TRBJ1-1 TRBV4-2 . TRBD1 TGTGCCAGCAGCCCCACCCGATACCGGACAGGGCGAAAGAACACTGAAGCTTTCTTT CASSPTRYRTGRKNTEAFF
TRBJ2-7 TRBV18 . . TGTGCCAGCTCACCGCAACGGGAAGGGGAGCAGTACTTC CASSPQREGEQYF
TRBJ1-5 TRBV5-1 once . TGCGCCAGCAGCTTGGGAGAAGATAGCAATCAGCCCCAGCATTTT CASSLGEDSNQPQHF
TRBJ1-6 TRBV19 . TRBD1 TGTGCCAGCAACACAGGGGGAAATTCACCCCTCCACTTT CASNTGGNSPLHF
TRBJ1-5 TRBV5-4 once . TGTGCCAGCAGCTTCGGTCCGACAGGTGGGAATCAGCCCCAGCATTTT CASSFGPTGGNQPQHF
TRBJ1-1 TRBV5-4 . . TGTGCCAGCAGCTTGGGGGGTATGAGGGCGGCTGAAGCTTTCTTT CASSLGGMRAAEAFF
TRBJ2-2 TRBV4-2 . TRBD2 TGTGCCAGCAGCCAACGGGCTAGCGGGGAAACCGGGGAGCTGTTTTTT CASSQRASGETGELFF
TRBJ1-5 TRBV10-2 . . TGCGCCAGCAGGGAGACAGGCTTAAGCAATCAGCCCCAGCATTTT CASRETGLSNQPQHF
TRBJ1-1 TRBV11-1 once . TGTGCCAGCAGCCTGGACATCTGGAACACTGAAGCTTTCTTT CASSLDIWNTEAFF
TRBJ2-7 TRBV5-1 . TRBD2 TGCGCCAGCAGACTAGCGGGGGGGCCCGAGCAGTACTTC CASRLAGGPEQYF
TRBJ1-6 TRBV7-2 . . TGTGCCAGCAGCTTAGGGGCAGGGGTTAATTCACCCCTCCACTTT CASSLGAGVNSPLHF
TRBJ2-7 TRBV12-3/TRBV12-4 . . TGTGCCAGCAGTTTGGGCCCAGCCTACGAGCAGTACTTC CASSLGPAYEQYF
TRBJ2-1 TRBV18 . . TGTGCCAGCTCATCCTCCCCGCCACCGGCGGGTGAGCAGTTCTTC CASSSSPPPAGEQFF
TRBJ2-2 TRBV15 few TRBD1 TGTGCCACCAGCAGCGACAGGGTCTTGGTGACCGGGGAGCTGTTTTTT CATSSDRVLVTGELFF
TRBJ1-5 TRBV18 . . TGTGCCAGCTCTGCGGGCAGATCTAGCAATCAGCCCCAGCATTTT CASSAGRSSNQPQHF
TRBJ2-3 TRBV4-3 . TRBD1 TGCGCCAGCAGCCAAGCCCTAGGACAGGGTGCAGATACGCAGTATTTT CASSQALGQGADTQYF
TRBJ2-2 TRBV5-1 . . TGCGCCAGCAGGATCGGGAATCCGGCGGGCACCGGGGAGCTGTTTTTT CASRIGNPAGTGELFF
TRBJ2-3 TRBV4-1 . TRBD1 TGCGCCAGCAGCAAGAGGGTAGACAGGGGGCGGTCAGATACGCAGTATTTT CASSKRVDRGRSDTQYF
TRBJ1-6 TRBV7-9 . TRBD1 TGTGCCAGCAGCTGGGGACAGGAGACACCCCTCCACTTT CASSWGQETPLHF
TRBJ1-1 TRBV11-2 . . TGTGCCAGCAGCCCCCTTTCCCAGGGGACTGAAGCTTTCTTT CASSPLSQGTEAFF
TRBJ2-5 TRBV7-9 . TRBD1 TGTGCCAGCAGCTCGTCTACCGGGACAGGGGACGAGACCCAGTACTTC CASSSSTGTGDETQYF
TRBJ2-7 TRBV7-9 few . TGTGCCAGCTCTACCTACGAGCAGTACTTC CASSTYEQYF
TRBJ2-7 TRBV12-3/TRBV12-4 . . TGTGCCAGCAGTCAAGGACAGCCTAGGGAGCAGTACTTC CASSQGQPREQYF
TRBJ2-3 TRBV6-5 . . TGTGCCAGCAGTGACTCACTGAGAGATACGCAGTATTTT CASSDSLRDTQYF
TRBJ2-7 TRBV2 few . TGTGCCAGCAGCCCGACTTACGAGCAGTACTTC CASSPTYEQYF
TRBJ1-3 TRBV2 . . TGTGCCAGCAGTGATTCTAGGGGCAACACCATATATTTT CASSDSRGNTIYF
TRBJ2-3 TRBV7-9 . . TGTGCCAGCAGCTTAATGGACAGTCCCACAGATACGCAGTATTTT CASSLMDSPTDTQYF
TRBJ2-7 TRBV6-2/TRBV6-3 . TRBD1 TGTGCCAGCAGCCCTACAGGGGGCTCGAGCTCCTACGAGCAGTACTTC CASSPTGGSSSYEQYF
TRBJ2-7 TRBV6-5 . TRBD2 TGTGCCACCCCTGGCGGGGGGGTCTACGAGCAGTACTTC CATPGGGVYEQYF
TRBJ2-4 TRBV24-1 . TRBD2 TGTGCCACCAGTGATCCAGCGGGGGGACCCCTAGCCAAAAACATTCAGTACTTC CATSDPAGGPLAKNIQYF
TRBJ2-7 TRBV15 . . TGTGCCACCAGCAGAGTAGCGGACGAGCAGTACTTC CATSRVADEQYF
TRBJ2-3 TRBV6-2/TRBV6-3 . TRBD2 TGTGCCAGCATCCCTGGACTAGCGGCTAGCACAGATACGCAGTATTTT CASIPGLAASTDTQYF